This TCR beta chain was observed in a study of shared clonotypes between healthy human individuals. As for the study in general: Two women and a few men aged 18 to 49 served as donors.

As regards this clone: Its antigen is as yet unknown.

From germline, CDR1 is MDHEN and CDR2 SYDVKM. V lost 6 bases and J lost 4, with 15 bases in between. The CDR3 runs 14 residues. Each unsorted PBMC replicate got 300 ng genomic DNA, tens of thousands of genomes. The unsorted PBMC sample used ten immunoSEQ deep assay plates. Some clones are missing from TCRdb's copy, which holds only in-frame ones; the method was immunoSEQ multiplex PCR. The sample yields about 480,000 clones, almost 80% seen once. The study's findings and limits: What limited the represented genetic and exposure-history diversity was the small number of donors.

Sequencing used PBMCs. This receptor was taken from a woman aged 40 to 50 in good health. Some clones in this sample may be carry-over from other donors' samples. The chain carries TRBV28 and TRBJ1-2; no firm D call. This CDR3 is CASRPASSSYGYTF. DNA of the CDR3: TGTGCCAGCAGACCAGCGAGCAGCTCCTATGGCTACACCTTC.